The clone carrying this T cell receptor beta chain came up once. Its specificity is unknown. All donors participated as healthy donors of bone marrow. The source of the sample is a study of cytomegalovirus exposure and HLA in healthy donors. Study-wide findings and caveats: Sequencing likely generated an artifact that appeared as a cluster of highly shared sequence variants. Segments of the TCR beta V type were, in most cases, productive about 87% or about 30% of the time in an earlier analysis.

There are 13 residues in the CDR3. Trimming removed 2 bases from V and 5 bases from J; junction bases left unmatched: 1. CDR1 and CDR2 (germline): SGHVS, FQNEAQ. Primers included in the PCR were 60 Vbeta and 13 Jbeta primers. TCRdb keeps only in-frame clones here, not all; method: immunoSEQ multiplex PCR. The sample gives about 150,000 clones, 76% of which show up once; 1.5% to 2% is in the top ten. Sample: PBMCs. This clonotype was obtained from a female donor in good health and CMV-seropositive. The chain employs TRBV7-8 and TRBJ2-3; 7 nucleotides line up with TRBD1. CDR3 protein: CASSLTGVDTQYF. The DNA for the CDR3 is TGTGCCAGCAGCTTAACAGGGGTAGATACGCAGTATTTT.